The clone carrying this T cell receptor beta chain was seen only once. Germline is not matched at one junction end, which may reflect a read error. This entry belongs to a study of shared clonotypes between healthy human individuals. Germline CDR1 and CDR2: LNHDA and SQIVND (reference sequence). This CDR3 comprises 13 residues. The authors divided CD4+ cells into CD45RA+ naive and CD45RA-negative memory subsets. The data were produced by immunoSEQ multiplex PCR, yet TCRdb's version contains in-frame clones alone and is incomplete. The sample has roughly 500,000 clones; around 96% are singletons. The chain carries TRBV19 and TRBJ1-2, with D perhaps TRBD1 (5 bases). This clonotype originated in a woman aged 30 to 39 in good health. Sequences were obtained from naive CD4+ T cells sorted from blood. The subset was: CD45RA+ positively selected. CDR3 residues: CASTVTGVPVRAF. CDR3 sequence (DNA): TGTGCCAGTACCGTGACGGGGGTTCCCGTTCGTGCCTTC. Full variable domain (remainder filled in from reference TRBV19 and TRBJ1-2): DGGITQSPKYLFRKEGQNVTLSCEQNLNHDAMYWYRQDPGQGLRLIYYSQIVNDFQKGDIAEGYSVSREKKESFPLTVTSAQKNPTAFYLCASTVTGVPVRAFGSGTRLTVV.